The present TCR beta chain was sequenced within a study of cytomegalovirus exposure and HLA in healthy donors. The CDR3 contains 16 residues. Germline-derived CDR1 and CDR2 are SGHKS and YYEKEE (reference sequence). V gave up 4 bases and J gave up 7 bases, with 21 bases separating them. This clone has only a few counts. PCR was performed using 60 Vbeta and 13 Jbeta primers. Method: immunoSEQ multiplex PCR; TCRdb's copy keeps in-frame clones and lacks some. The profile shows a few hundred thousand clones, approximately 83% of them singletons. The TCR sequence derives from a woman aged 45-59 years in good health and CMV-seropositive. The sequencing sample was made of PBMCs. This chain links TRBV5-5 with TRBJ1-5; a weak D match, TRBD1 (5 bases). The CDR3 DNA follows: TGTGCCAGCAGCCCTCGGGGGGAGTGGGGAGAACAGCCCCAGCATTTT. Translation gives CASSPRGEWGEQPQHF.